This T cell receptor (beta chain) emerged from a study of cytomegalovirus exposure and HLA in healthy donors. Study-level findings and limits: Reports showed the classifier diagnosing cytomegalovirus status with high specificity and sensitivity. A link between a missense DCLRE1C variant and TCR beta V- and J-gene trimming emerged from a later analysis. At a 0.05 false discovery rate, a later analysis found approximately 15,000 TCR beta sequences to be associated with HLA alleles. For most TCR beta V segments, an earlier analysis put the productive rate at about 87% or about 30% of the time.

This clone came up a few times. Its antigen remains unknown. Primers for the PCR totalled 60 Vbeta and 13 Jbeta. Repertoires were generated with immunoSEQ multiplex PCR, while TCRdb's copy carries only in-frame clones and drops some. The top ten hold about 1.8% of the sample, which has about 200,000 clones, 65% to 85% seen once. V shed 4 bases and J 0 bases; nucleotides not matched to a gene: 7. This CDR3 has 16 residues. CDR1 is SGHRS and CDR2 is YFSETQ in the germline V gene. The receptor's source is a man between 45 and 60 years old in good health and CMV-seronegative. Input material: PBMCs. V and J are TRBV5-1 and TRBJ1-3; 7 bases line up with TRBD1. The CDR3 DNA sequence: TGCGCCAGCAGCCCGGGAGGGACAGACTCTGGAAACACCATATATTTT. Amino acid sequence: CASSPGGTDSGNTIYF.